This T cell receptor beta chain was captured in a study of cytomegalovirus exposure and HLA in healthy donors (dated by TCRdb to between 2016 and 2019). Context from the whole study: An earlier analysis of roughly 500 of the donors reported approximately 300 Gb of sequence data and about 120 million unique TCR beta sequences obtained from about 179 million T cells. The T cell repertoires of some 670 subjects were profiled by immunosequencing and related to cytomegalovirus serostatus. Roughly 5 DR-DQ haplotypes were handled as single units for association and clustering because linkage in the cohort was strong. The number of donors typed differed by locus, with roughly 620-640 for A, B, C, DRB1 and DQB1, around 520 for DQA1, about 610 for DPA1, and over 400 for DPB1. To predict cytomegalovirus infection status, the study brought together high-throughput TCR immunosequencing, statistical association of individual TCRs with disease status, and machine learning. In a later analysis, previously published TCR beta repertoires from some 640 donors were re-analyzed and high-resolution HLA genotyping was added so that TCR occurrence patterns could be studied. The aim of the study was to test whether cataloging public T cell receptors could identify signatures of past pathogen exposure. Roughly 300 gigabases of sequencing data and around 88 million unique TCR sequences made up an early release that covered approximately 700 HLA-typed donors. Among approximately 370 genotyped donors of the cohort, an average of around 250,000 unique TCR beta nucleotide sequences was sequenced per donor, of which roughly 18% were non-productive. An earlier analysis of approximately 640 of the donors applied high-throughput TCR beta sequencing to assess whether each TCR beta V gene segment acted as functional or pseudogenic. All discovery cohort repertoires had been generated on a single sequencing platform. A separate validation cohort of 100 to 150 different subjects was used in addition to the 666-subject first cohort. Of the roughly 400 genotyped donors, approximately 82% fell in the genetic ancestry cluster associated with self-reported Caucasian donors. The later analysis used no new phenotypic data to find candidate immune exposures, relying instead on TCR beta sequences and their occurrence across donors. Both class I and class II loci were covered by HLA typing, at four-digit resolution. Genome-wide SNP genotypes for about 60% of the 666 donors were used in a later genetic analysis, which treated that subset as a discovery cohort. Donor age, sex, ethnicity and CMV serostatus were compiled together with the repertoire data. What the study reported, not specific to this receptor: The earlier analysis of around 600 of the donors excluded roughly 17 rarely observed V segments, including chromosome 9 orphons, because counts were too low. At a false discovery rate of 0.05, a later analysis linked around 17,000 TCR beta sequences to specific HLA alleles. Because the 87-base-pair reads could not distinguish some IMGT-functional V segments, including TRBV6-2 and TRBV6-3, those segments were excluded. The classifier was reported to diagnose cytomegalovirus status with high specificity and sensitivity in both the original and validation cohorts. Only TCR beta chains were sequenced in this cohort, and the absence of alpha or paired-chain data limited detectable features. In a later analysis, most CMV-associated TCR beta chains were found to appear HLA-restricted, with HLA associations seemingly driven largely by CMV exposure. Assigning TCR associations to individual alleles was difficult when HLA alleles, especially DR and DQ, strongly co-occurred. Sequencing depth was assumed to be roughly uniform across donors in the presence/absence analyses, though that assumption may not hold. In vitro tests confirmed that a few of the cytomegalovirus-associated TCR beta chains recognize cytomegalovirus antigens. In the study, approximately 160 TCR beta chains were listed as associated with cytomegalovirus. The authors suggested that the approach could potentially be extended to other disease states and immunological phenotypes. A cluster of highly shared sequence variants was judged likely to be a technical artifact of the sequencing pipeline. Across donors, most TCR sequences were observed very rarely, whereas some public TCRs were present in many individuals. A later analysis reported that several top co-occurrence clusters appeared linked to parvovirus B19, influenza, CMV and Epstein-Barr virus. In a later genetic analysis, a missense DCLRE1C variant was associated with V-gene and J-gene trimming of TCR beta chains, and the association was replicated in an independent cohort. CMV serostatus was the only immune exposure information available for the cohort. A further reported finding was that TCR beta sequences accurately predicted the HLA-A and HLA-B alleles for most subjects in the first cohort. Linkage disequilibrium might explain the correlated functional status among segregating V segments, but an unknown experimental factor could not be ruled out. In an earlier analysis of over 550 of the donors, most TCR beta V segments were observed in productive rearrangements about 87% or about 30% of the time, broadly matching IMGT annotations. A later analysis found that HLA-associated TCR beta chains were more clonally expanded and had lower generation probabilities than equally common non-associated chains. According to a later analysis, TCR association rates differed among HLA loci, with DRB1 alleles showing the most associated TCRs and HLA-C alleles showing the fewest. Compared with the approximately 700-donor mean, donors in an Asian-associated ancestry cluster had fewer N-insertions in productive TCRs, according to a later genetic analysis. Because HLA typing was missing for some donors at each locus, association tests included only the typed subset.

Points on this clone: No cognate antigen has been identified for it. It has no much larger one-base neighbor in the sample; base qualities were not kept.

Library prep was done by the immunoSEQ multiplex PCR assay. For the multiplex PCR, a mixture combining 60 forward primers for TCR Vbeta segments and 13 reverse primers for TCR Jbeta segments was used. The CDR3 region of rearranged TCR beta genes was amplified from genomic DNA by a multiplex PCR assay. The amplified TCR beta libraries were sequenced on the Illumina HiSeq System as 87-base-pair reads. The published analysis was carried out like this. A later analysis tallied around 80 million unique TCR beta chains across the 550 to 850 repertoires, and some 10 million of those chains were shared by two or more donors. Raw reads were error-corrected and collapsed into unique sequences with a nearest-neighbor algorithm that merged closely related sequences to remove PCR and sequencing errors. Alignment of CDR3 sequences to IMGT reference sequences was used to assign V, D and J gene segments. For a sequence to be retained, at least a six-nucleotide match to both a V gene segment and a J gene segment was required. Rearrangements were classified as productive when the CDR3 lacked stop codons and remained in frame with V and J, and all other rearrangements were classified as non-productive. CDR3 was defined by IMGT convention, running from the second conserved V-encoded cysteine to the conserved J-encoded phenylalanine. In an earlier analysis of 550 to 650 of the donors, sequences lacking an unambiguous match to a single V gene segment were excluded. In an earlier analysis of 500 to 750 of the donors, V segments were called functional above 56.7% productive rearrangements and were called segregating when the between-donor standard deviation exceeded 5%. A statistical classification framework was built for diagnosing cytomegalovirus status from the catalog of TCR beta chain sequences. V and J gene assignment, in a later analysis, came from comparing TCR nucleotide sequences with IMGT/GENE-DB human TR gene sequences. In a later analysis, CDR3 sequences and most-parsimonious VDJ recombination scenarios were assigned using the TCRdist pipeline. In a later analysis, each TCR beta chain was defined by its CDR3 amino acid sequence together with its V-gene family, and reads lacking a unique V-gene family were excluded. To address suspected cross-contamination and a sequencing artifact, a later analysis removed 550 to 750 highly shared, low-generation-probability nucleotide sequences. For each public chain, a later analysis derived a clonal expansion index from normalized ranks of inferred template counts within each repertoire. Generation probabilities in a later analysis came from a VDJ recombination model fitted to out-of-frame rearrangements, and those results were checked against IGoR. In a later analysis, hypergeometric tests were used to score TCR-TCR, TCR-HLA and TCR-CMV co-occurrence, with a repertoire-size bias correction applied to TCR pairs. To estimate false discovery rates, a later analysis permuted the HLA or CMV assignments 20 times. In a later analysis, co-occurring TCRs were grouped using DBSCAN, with TCRdist sequence similarity added in when clustering inside HLA-allele-positive subsets. Co-occurrence clustering excluded repertoires with fewer than 30,000 or more than 120,000 public chains, plus five with anomalous nucleotide sharing. The clones in this table, taken by TCRdb from immuneACCESS, are in-frame only. Not every clone is retained; where verified, under half of the shortfall comes from an unresolved V gene, and the cause of the rest is unknown. The D gene and trimming were derived from the DNA, and the V and J assignments and clone size from that table. This sample comprises 120,000 or so clones, around 87% of them detected only once. The biggest ten clones account for more than 1.5% of the sample.

In total, 630 or so healthy bone marrow donors made up the cohort. At the time of sampling, all cohort members were nominally healthy, though unrecorded immune exposures were likely present. The donor tested CMV seronegative, placing the donor among the 352 seronegative members of the cohort. Every donor gave a peripheral blood sample, and the peripheral blood mononuclear cells from that sample were used for TCR beta sequencing. The Qiagen DNeasy Blood Extraction Kit was used to extract genomic DNA from the blood cell samples. CDR1 is given as GTSNPN and CDR2 as SVGIG, both from the germline V gene (reference sequence). V is reduced by 3 bases and J by 15 bases, leaving a spacing of 15 bases between them. The CDR3 measures 11 amino acids from cysteine to phenylalanine. Only CDR3 DNA is held: 33 bases, read in frame from base 1.

The V and J segments used are TRBV30 and TRBJ2-1; the D region possibly corresponds to TRBD2 (6 bases align). The sample taken for sequencing was PBMCs. This clonotype was sampled from a man aged 35 to 55 in good health and CMV-seronegative. DNA sequence: TGTGCCTGGAGCCGGAGGGTAACCTCGTTCTTC. It codes for CAWSRRVTSFF.